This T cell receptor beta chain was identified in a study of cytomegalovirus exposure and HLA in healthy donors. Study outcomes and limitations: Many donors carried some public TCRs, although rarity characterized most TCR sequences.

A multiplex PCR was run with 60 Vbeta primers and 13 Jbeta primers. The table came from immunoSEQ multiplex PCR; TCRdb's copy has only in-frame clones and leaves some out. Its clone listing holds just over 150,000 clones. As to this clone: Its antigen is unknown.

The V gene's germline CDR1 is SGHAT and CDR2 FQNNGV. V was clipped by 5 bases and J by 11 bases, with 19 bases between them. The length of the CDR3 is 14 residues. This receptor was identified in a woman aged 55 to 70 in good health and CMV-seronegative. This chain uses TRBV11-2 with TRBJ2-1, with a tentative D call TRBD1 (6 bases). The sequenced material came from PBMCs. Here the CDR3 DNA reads TGTGCCAGCAGCCCTCTTAGGACAGCGCTAAAGCAGTTCTTC. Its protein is CASSPLRTALKQFF.